This T cell receptor (beta chain) was recorded in a study of blood T cell repertoires in COVID-19. Clinical histories supplied by participants themselves formed the basis of cohort assignment. Germline CDR1 LNHDA, CDR2 SQIVND (reference sequence). This CDR3 comprises 16 residues. V was clipped by 5 bases and J by 0 bases, with 16 bases between them. Libraries were prepared by immunoSEQ multiplex PCR; TCRdb keeps only in-frame clonotypes and omits some of them. The data show about 140,000 clones, with 60% to 80% seen just once and 2.5% to 3.5% held by the top ten. This chain uses TRBV19 with TRBJ1-1; perhaps TRBD1 as D (5 bases). This TCR was recovered from a woman between 50 and 59 years old who had recovered from COVID-19. The specimen sequenced was PBMCs or T cells enriched from blood (not recorded which). This CDR3 is CASSFRGVTMNTEAFF. The CDR3 nucleotides read TGTGCCAGTAGTTTCCGGGGGGTTACCATGAACACTGAAGCTTTCTTT. Filled out from reference TRBV19 and TRBJ1-1, the complete variable domain reads DGGITQSPKYLFRKEGQNVTLSCEQNLNHDAMYWYRQDPGQGLRLIYYSQIVNDFQKGDIAEGYSVSREKKESFPLTVTSAQKNPTAFYLCASSFRGVTMNTEAFFGQGTRLTVV.